This record looks at one TCR beta chain sequence and its context. This record belongs to a study of blood T cell repertoires in COVID-19. Study-level background: The samples span acute and convalescent COVID-19 from the United States, Italy and Spain. T cells, B-cell-depleted T cells, or PBMCs provided the cDNA or gDNA that served as material.

The authors' processing: The authors estimated nucleated cell counts from reference gene primer amplification. TCRdb keeps only in-frame clones here, not all; method: immunoSEQ multiplex PCR. D and trimming were read from the DNA, whereas the V and J calls and clone size are those reported in that table. The sample includes around 120,000 clones, approximately 85% of them seen just once. The sequenced sample was peripheral blood. The sequence was obtained from a human donor in a cohort sampled during active COVID-19.

In DNA, the CDR3 is TGTGCCAGCAGTCCCCCCGGGACTAGCCCCTACGAGCAGTACTTC. This gives the protein CASSPPGTSPYEQYF. J is TRBJ2-7 and V is TRBV6-6, with 9 bases identical to TRBD2. From germline, CDR1 is MNHNY and CDR2 SVGAGI (reference sequence). V lost 5 bases, J lost 2 bases, and 7 bases stayed unmatched. The CDR3 is 15 residues long.